These 6 T cell receptor beta chains were all obtained from the same sample, sequenced in a study of shared clonotypes between healthy human individuals. Sequencing used immunoSEQ multiplex PCR; TCRdb keeps in-frame clones, though not all of them. The table records some 2 million clones, about 94% of them present only once. The naive CD8 population came from CD45RO-negative cells selected for CCR7, without terminally differentiated effector memory CD45RA+ cells. Sequenced: naive CD8+ T cells sorted from blood. The receptors derive from a man aged 18 to 30 in good health.

The chain carries TRBV28 and TRBJ1-1; no clear D gene. The CDR3 loop spans 15 amino acids. Germline-derived CDR1 and CDR2 are MDHEN and SYDVKM. Trimming cost V 1 base and J 0 bases, with 9 bases left between them. CDR3 amino acids: CASSLYPEMNTEAFF. The CDR3 nucleotides read TGTGCCAGCAGTTTATATCCAGAGATGAACACTGAAGCTTTCTTT. The complete variable domain, with remaining parts taken from reference TRBV28 and TRBJ1-1, reads DVKVTQSSRYLVKRTGEKVFLECVQDMDHENMFWYRQDPGLGLRLIYFSYDVKMKEKGDIPEGYSVSREKKERFSLILESASTNQTSMYLCASSLYPEMNTEAFFGQGTRLTVV.

This clone was seen once. Other DNA sequences in this sample translate to the same CDR3. The rearrangement links TRBV5-6 to TRBJ2-1, with 7 bases fitting TRBD2. Germline V lookup: CDR1 SGHDT, CDR2 YYEEEE. Unmatched junction bases numbered 4, after V lost 4 bases and J lost 6 bases. The CDR3 length is 13 residues. CDR3 protein: CASSPWGGNEQFF. The CDR3 coding sequence is TGTGCCAGCAGCCCCTGGGGGGGCAATGAGCAGTTCTTC.

This chain uses TRBV7-3 with TRBJ2-3, with 7 bases identical to TRBD2. Germline-derived CDR1 and CDR2 are SGHTA and FQGTGA. This CDR3 has 17 residues. Trimming cost V 4 bases and J 5 bases; bases outside gene matches: 15. This chain's CDR3 is CASSSVLGRGPKDTQYF. The CDR3 DNA reads as TGTGCCAGCAGCTCCGTATTAGGGAGGGGTCCGAAAGATACGCAGTATTTT.

Notes on this clone: Other nucleotide sequences from this sample produce the same CDR3. V is TRBV6-5 and J is TRBJ1-1; the D is unclear. The CDR3 has 13 residues. Deletions cut 0 bases from V and 5 bases from J, with 7 bases between. Germline values: CDR1 MNHEY, CDR2 SVGAGI. The CDR3 loop reads CASSYSRVTEAFF. DNA for the CDR3: TGTGCCAGCAGTTACTCGAGAGTGACTGAAGCTTTCTTT.

This chain links TRBV6-1 with TRBJ1-1; the D gene is possibly TRBD1 (5 bases). Trimming shortened V by 6 bases and J by 1 base, and 15 bases separated the two germline ends. Germline lookup yields CDR1 MNHNS and CDR2 SASEGT. This CDR3 is built from 15 residues. The CDR3 nucleotides are TGTGCCAGCAGCAATAAAGGGGAGGGGAACACTGAAGCTTTCTTT. Translation gives CASSNKGEGNTEAFF.

As for this clone: Other DNA sequences in the same sample also yield this CDR3. The genes are TRBV19 and TRBJ2-2, with 8 bases aligning to TRBD1. CDR1 is LNHDA, CDR2 SQIVND, per germline (reference sequence). This CDR3 contains 13 residues. V lost 5 bases, J lost 5 bases, and 1 base stayed unmatched. CDR3 bases: TGTGCCAGTAGTGACAGGGGTACCGGGGAGCTGTTTTTT. It translates to CASSDRGTGELFF. The whole variable domain, remainder taken from reference TRBV19 and TRBJ2-2, is DGGITQSPKYLFRKEGQNVTLSCEQNLNHDAMYWYRQDPGQGLRLIYYSQIVNDFQKGDIAEGYSVSREKKESFPLTVTSAQKNPTAFYLCASSDRGTGELFFGEGSRLTVL.